Reported below is one T cell receptor beta chain. Antigen specificity is unknown. Germline and junction disagree at one end, which may indicate a read error. Alongside a J-beta primer mix, a sample-barcoded 5' primer served in a second PCR lasting about 7 to 12 cycles. Each cDNA was tagged by a template-switch adaptor containing 12 random nucleotides. TCRdb called the 5' RACE reads again in MiXCR, with one record for every CDR3 protein. The sample consists of more than 1 million distinct CDR3 sequences, 40% to 45% of them appearing once. Healthy individuals of Caucasian origin from Russia, aged about 6 to 100, served as donors. This specimen comes from a study of blood T cells in healthy people across ages. Germline values: CDR1 MDHEN, CDR2 SYDVKM. There are 15 residues in the CDR3. Findings of the study overall: Measured against age, TCR beta diversity per million T cells decreased in a roughly linear manner.

The specimen was blood. The chain combines TRBV28 with TRBJ2-1; 8 bases agree with TRBD1. This clonotype was sampled from a woman aged 60-75 years in good health. The chain's CDR3 is CTSSFADREDNEQFF. In DNA form, the CDR3 reads TGTACCAGCAGTTTTGCGGACAGGGAAGACAATGAGCAGTTCTTC.